These 23 T cell receptor beta chains were all obtained from the same sample, sequenced in a study of blood T cells in healthy people across ages. Combining a sample-barcoded 5' primer with a J-beta primer mix, a second PCR ran for roughly 7 to 11 cycles. TCRdb fed the 5' RACE reads into MiXCR, producing one record per CDR3 protein. The sample holds 1.5 million to 2 million distinct CDR3 sequences; about 50% are singletons and the top ten take roughly 2%. The sample was blood. Receptors originate from a woman between 40 and 50 years old in good health.

The chain has TRBV7-9 and TRBJ2-1; D is ambiguous. The germline V gene encodes CDR1 SEHNR and CDR2 FQNEAQ (reference sequence). Between the trimmed V and J ends, which lost 2 bases and 5 bases, there was a span of 7 bases. This CDR3 comprises 13 residues. CDR3 region: CASSLTVDNEQFF. The CDR3 bases are TGTGCCAGCAGCTTAACAGTTGACAATGAGCAGTTCTTC.

The chain uses TRBV28 and TRBJ2-1, with 9 bases matching TRBD2. Germline-derived CDR1 and CDR2 are MDHEN and SYDVKM. The CDR3 covers 14 residues. Unmatched junction bases numbered 8, after V lost 7 bases and J lost 7 bases. For the CDR3, the DNA is TGTGCCAGCACGCGGGGGGGGGTGAGGAATGAGCAGTTCTTC. It codes for CASTRGGVRNEQFF.

The chain carries TRBV29-1 and TRBJ1-1; 10 bases are shared with TRBD1. V shed 7 bases, J shed 1 base, and the junction held 6 bases outside the gene matches. This CDR3 has 14 residues. Germline assignment: CDR1 SQVTM and CDR2 ANQGSEA. The CDR3 nucleotides are TGCAGCGCTATGACAGGGGGCGGGAACACTGAAGCTTTCTTT. The encoded protein is CSAMTGGGNTEAFF.

This clonotype was seen repeatedly, ten times or more. The V gene is TRBV7-9, the J gene TRBJ2-1; unclear D gene. V lost 0 bases to trimming and J lost 9 bases, with 3 bases between them. Germline loops: CDR1 SEHNR, CDR2 FQNEAQ (reference sequence). CDR3 size: 11 residues. The CDR3 nucleotides read TGTGCCAGCAGCTTAGCTATTGAGCAGTTCTTC. Encoded protein: CASSLAIEQFF.

V and J are TRBV27 and TRBJ1-6; D gene ambiguous. The CDR3 has 13 residues. V gave up 4 bases and J gave up 3 bases, with 4 bases separating them. Per the germline V gene, CDR1 is MNHEY and CDR2 is SMNVEV (reference sequence). The CDR3 nucleotides are TGTGCCAGCAGTTCCTACTATAATTCACCCCTCCACTTT. Translated: CASSSYYNSPLHF.

This clonotype was detected a few times. This chain joins TRBV20-1 and TRBJ2-7; the match to TRBD2 covers 10 bases. V lost 5 bases to trimming and J lost 5 bases; unmatched junction nucleotides: 9. The CDR3 has 14 residues. Germline lookup yields CDR1 DFQATT and CDR2 SNEGSKA (reference sequence). CDR3 protein: CSAPLSLAGNEQYF. As DNA, the CDR3 is TGCAGTGCTCCGCTGTCACTAGCGGGGAACGAGCAGTACTTC.

This clonotype has more than one count but fewer than ten. V is TRBV14 and J is TRBJ2-7, with TRBD2 matching 8 bases. The CDR3 is made up of 13 amino acids. V was clipped by 6 bases and J by 5 bases; unmatched bases: 6. The germline gives CDR1 SGHDN, CDR2 FVKESK. The CDR3 region has the DNA TGTGCCAGCAGTCGGACTAGCATCGACGAGCAGTACTTC. This sequence encodes CASSRTSIDEQYF.

The chain employs TRBV7-2 and TRBJ1-2; 7 positions agree with TRBD1. The V and J ends lost 4 bases and 9 bases, in that order; junction bases with no gene match: 5. This CDR3 region has 12 residues. From germline, CDR1 is SGHTA and CDR2 FQGNSA. The CDR3 DNA is TGTGCCAGCAGCTCGGACAGGAGGAGCTACACCTTC. Translating gives CASSSDRRSYTF.

This clonotype was seen a single time. The chain uses TRBV9 and TRBJ2-1; the match to TRBD2 covers 8 bases. The CDR3 spans 13 residues. The ends lost 7 bases at V and 5 bases at J; junction bases unmatched: 5. From germline, CDR1 is SGDLS and CDR2 YYNGEE. The CDR3 region is CASVGLGDNEQFF. In DNA, the CDR3 is TGTGCCAGCGTGGGACTAGGGGACAATGAGCAGTTCTTC.

Of note for this clonotype: The junction does not match germline at one end; this may be a read error. The V call is TRBV7-7, the J call TRBJ1-1; D is possibly TRBD1 (6 bases). There are 13 residues in the CDR3. CDR1 and CDR2 from the germline V gene are SSHAT and FNYEAQ (reference sequence). The CDR3 coding sequence is TGTGCTAGCAGCCAGGGACATAACACTGAAGCTTTCTTT. This encodes CASSQGHNTEAFF.

This clonotype was observed a few times. J is TRBJ2-7 and V is TRBV20-1; 7 bases line up with TRBD2. This CDR3 is 12 amino acids long. Germline V CDR1 and CDR2: DFQATT, SNEGSKA (reference sequence). V shed 3 bases and J 4 bases; nucleotides not matched to a gene: 3. The CDR3 nucleotides read TGCAGTGCTAGTCTTAGCGGGTACGAGCAGTACTTC. Translated, it gives CSASLSGYEQYF.

This clonotype has a single count. The V and J genes are TRBV7-9 and TRBJ1-1, with a weak D call TRBD1 (6 bases). CDR1 is SEHNR and CDR2 is FQNEAQ in the germline V gene (reference sequence). The CDR3 is 16 amino acids. V lost 5 bases, J lost 3 bases, and 19 bases lay in between. CDR3 DNA: TGTGCCAGCAGCCCCTCCCAACGCAGGGGTGACACTGAAGCTTTCTTT. Encoded protein: CASSPSQRRGDTEAFF.

The V gene is TRBV28, the J gene TRBJ1-1, with TRBD1 identical over 9 bases. Trimming removed 3 bases from V and 5 bases from J; junction bases left unmatched: 7. The CDR3 covers 15 residues. Looked up from germline, CDR1 is MDHEN and CDR2 is SYDVKM. CDR3 bases: TGTGCCAGCAGTTTCCCGGGACAGGGTCCAACTGAAGCTTTCTTT. This sequence encodes CASSFPGQGPTEAFF.

V and J are TRBV28 and TRBJ1-2; D perhaps matches TRBD1 (6 bases). The CDR3 extends over 11 amino acids. V was clipped by 3 bases and J by 8 bases, with 7 bases between them. Per the germline V gene, CDR1 is MDHEN and CDR2 is SYDVKM. The chain's CDR3 is CASSFQGGYTF. The CDR3 nucleotides are TGTGCCAGCAGTTTCCAGGGGGGCTACACCTTC.

The chain carries TRBV28 and TRBJ2-5; TRBD1 aligns across 9 bases. V gave up 5 bases and J gave up 8 bases; unmatched junction bases: 3. Germline V lookup: CDR1 MDHEN, CDR2 SYDVKM. The CDR3 runs 12 residues. The CDR3 DNA sequence: TGTGCCAGCAGTCGGGACAGGGTAACCCAGTACTTC. This encodes CASSRDRVTQYF. Using reference TRBV28 and TRBJ2-5 for the parts outside the CDR3, the full variable domain is DVKVTQSSRYLVKRTGEKVFLECVQDMDHENMFWYRQDPGLGLRLIYFSYDVKMKEKGDIPEGYSVSREKKERFSLILESASTNQTSMYLCASSRDRVTQYFGPGTRLLVL.

The V call is TRBV5-5, the J call TRBJ2-5, with 11 bases lining up with TRBD2. The CDR3 consists of 16 residues. The trim removed 4 bases at V and 4 bases at J, leaving 9 bases unmatched. Germline V gives CDR1 SGHKS, CDR2 YYEKEE (reference sequence). The CDR3 sequence is CASSTTLAGGPETQYF. The CDR3 bases are TGTGCCAGCAGCACCACTTTAGCGGGGGGGCCAGAGACCCAGTACTTC. Full variable domain (remainder filled in from reference TRBV5-5 and TRBJ2-5): DAGVTQSPTHLIKTRGQQVTLRCSPISGHKSVSWYQQVLGQGPQFIFQYYEKEERGRGNFPDRFSARQFPNYSSELNVNALLLGDSALYLCASSTTLAGGPETQYFGPGTRLLVL.

This clonotype was counted a few times. The gene calls are TRBV7-9 and TRBJ2-3; the match to TRBD1 covers 9 bases. After removal of 5 bases from V and 2 bases from J, the junction contained 5 bases not matched to a gene. The CDR3 has 15 amino acids. From germline, CDR1 is SEHNR and CDR2 FQNEAQ (reference sequence). CDR3 sequence (DNA): TGTGCCAGCAGCGCGGGACAGGGAATCACAGATACGCAGTATTTT. Its protein product is CASSAGQGITDTQYF.

V and J are TRBV5-1 and TRBJ2-2; 11 bases fit TRBD2. CDR3 length: 16 residues. Per the germline V gene, CDR1 is SGHRS and CDR2 is YFSETQ. The V and J ends lost 2 bases and 2 bases, in that order; junction bases with no gene match: 2. This CDR3 is CASSFGLAGNTGELFF. The CDR3 nucleotides are TGCGCCAGCAGCTTTGGACTAGCGGGCAACACCGGGGAGCTGTTTTTT.

The rearrangement joins TRBV20-1 to TRBJ2-3; 8 nucleotides match TRBD2. In germline, CDR1 is DFQATT, CDR2 SNEGSKA (reference sequence). V shed 3 bases, J shed 5 bases, and the junction held 13 bases outside the gene matches. The CDR3 has 16 residues. This CDR3 reads CSASPLVGGAQDTQYF. CDR3 DNA: TGCAGTGCTAGCCCCCTCGTCGGGGGGGCGCAAGATACGCAGTATTTT.

The DNA for the CDR3 is TGTGCCAGCAGCCCCTGGAGGTTAGGAGATACGCAGTATTTT. Protein: CASSPWRLGDTQYF. The V call is TRBV3-1, the J call TRBJ2-3, with D perhaps matching TRBD2 (5 bases). The CDR3 covers 14 residues. V was trimmed by 4 bases and J by 5 bases, leaving 13 bases between them. Germline-derived CDR1 and CDR2 are LGHDT and YNNKEL (reference sequence).

This clonotype was seen ten or more times. V gene TRBV5-1 combines with J gene TRBJ2-1, with 7 bases identical to TRBD2. The V and J ends lost 5 bases and 9 bases, in that order; junction bases with no gene match: 5. Germline V gene data show CDR1 as SGHRS and CDR2 as YFSETQ. This CDR3 is 12 amino acids long. The CDR3 nucleotides are TGCGCCAGCAGACAGCCGGGGGGTGAGCAGTTCTTC. Translation gives CASRQPGGEQFF.

This clonotype was detected only a few times. The genes are TRBV7-6 and TRBJ2-3, with TRBD2 matching 13 bases. The CDR3 is 18 amino acids. Germline V lookup: CDR1 SGHVS, CDR2 FNYEAQ. J gave up 6 bases and V 0 bases, and 9 bases lay outside the gene matches. Written as DNA, the CDR3 is TGTGCCAGCAGCTTAGCGCAGACTAGCGGGGGGACCGTGGATACGCAGTATTTT. It is translated as CASSLAQTSGGTVDTQYF.

V usage is TRBV20-1 and J usage is TRBJ1-2; tentative D call: TRBD1 (6 bases). Germline loops: CDR1 DFQATT, CDR2 SNEGSKA (reference sequence). This CDR3 is 15 amino acids long. Trimming took off 5 bases at V and 4 bases at J, with 20 bases between the two ends. The CDR3 loop reads CSAQIHGGVGYGYTF. In DNA, the CDR3 is TGCAGTGCTCAAATACACGGGGGCGTCGGCTATGGCTACACCTTC.